Following are 8 T cell receptor beta chains from one sample sequenced in a study of shared clonotypes between healthy human individuals. Assay used: immunoSEQ multiplex PCR; TCRdb lists only in-frame clones, some missing. This sample has over a million clones, with 65% to 75% found just once. Sequencing used memory CD4+ T cells sorted from blood. Subset given: CD45RA-negative fraction. The receptor source for this set is a man younger than 30 in good health.

The chain joins TRBV11-2 to TRBJ2-2; D not certain. This CDR3 spans 13 amino acids. V lost 4 bases to trimming and J lost 6 bases, with 9 bases between them. Germline loops: CDR1 SGHAT, CDR2 FQNNGV. CDR3 nucleotides: TGTGCCAGCAGCTCCGGTTCCCCCGGGGAGCTGTTTTTT. Encoded protein: CASSSGSPGELFF.

This clone was counted between two and nine times. The genes are TRBV7-2 and TRBJ2-3; D is perhaps TRBD2 (6 bases). The CDR3 runs to 17 residues. V lost 1 base and J 2 bases, leaving 16 bases between the germline ends. The V gene's germline CDR1 is SGHTA and CDR2 FQGNSA. The CDR3 reads CASSLGVSGWITDTQYF. The CDR3 DNA reads as TGTGCCAGCAGCTTAGGCGTAAGCGGGTGGATCACAGATACGCAGTATTTT. The full variable domain, its missing parts supplied by reference TRBV7-2 and TRBJ2-3, is GAGVSQSPSNKVTEKGKDVELRCDPISGHTALYWYRQSLGQGLEFLIYFQGNSAPDKSGLPSDRFSAERTGGSVSTLTIQRTQQEDSAVYLCASSLGVSGWITDTQYFGPGTRLTVL.

There are a few counts of this clone. This chain uses TRBV28 with TRBJ1-3, with D hard to call. V gave up 8 bases and J gave up 4 bases, with 9 bases separating them. Germline CDR1 reads MDHEN; CDR2 reads SYDVKM. The CDR3 is 12 amino acids. CDR3: CASSELGNTIYF. As DNA, the CDR3 is TGTGCCAGCTCTGAGTTGGGAAACACCATATATTTT.

As regards this clone: Other DNA variants within this sample encode the same CDR3. V and J are TRBV7-9 and TRBJ2-5; TRBD2 agrees at 7 bases. Germline CDR1 is SEHNR and CDR2 is FQNEAQ (reference sequence). Trimming at V came to 5 bases and at J to 3 bases, leaving 6 bases not matched to a gene. The CDR3 runs to 14 residues. The CDR3 loop reads CASSLRGGEETQYF. CDR3 sequence (DNA): TGTGCCAGCAGCCTACGGGGAGGGGAAGAGACCCAGTACTTC.

This clone was recorded many times. The rearrangement joins TRBV6-5 to TRBJ1-6; the D is unclear. Trimming removed 2 bases from V and 0 bases from J, with 8 bases in between. Per the germline V gene, CDR1 is MNHEY and CDR2 is SVGAGI. The CDR3 sequence is 16 residues long. The CDR3 bases are TGTGCCAGCAGTTACCTCCCGAGCTCCTATAATTCACCCCTCCACTTT. Translation: CASSYLPSSYNSPLHF.

The V gene is TRBV29-1, the J gene TRBJ1-2; possible D gene TRBD1, 5 bases. The ends were cut back, 4 bases at V and 4 bases at J, with 13 bases in the middle. This CDR3 comprises 13 residues. Germline V gene data show CDR1 as SQVTM and CDR2 as ANQGSEA. The CDR3 loop reads CSVVLNQGYGYTF. CDR3 in DNA: TGCAGCGTTGTTCTCAATCAGGGCTATGGCTACACCTTC.

V gene TRBV6-4 combines with J gene TRBJ1-1; D gene unclear. The CDR3 covers 13 residues. V gave up 6 bases and J gave up 4 bases, with 12 bases separating them. The germline gives CDR1 MRHNA, CDR2 SNTAGT. Here the CDR3 DNA reads TGTGCCAGCAGGGCAGGTGAGGCCACTGAAGCTTTCTTT. The encoded protein is CASRAGEATEAFF.

The chain employs TRBV6-6 and TRBJ2-5, with D possibly TRBD2 on 6 matching bases. The germline V and J ends were trimmed by 8 bases and 0 bases, with 7 bases remaining between them. Germline V CDR1 and CDR2: MNHNY, SVGAGI (reference sequence). The CDR3 loop spans 12 amino acids. CDR3: CASGRNQETQYF. CDR3 coding DNA: TGTGCCAGCGGGAGGAACCAAGAGACCCAGTACTTC.